The 2 T cell receptor beta chains reported below all come from one sample, sequenced in a study of T-cell reconstitution after alpha-beta-depleted transplantation in children. Preparation of the TCRbeta library involved a method that used unique molecular identifiers. Via MiXCR, TCRdb re-called the PCR reads, giving one row per CDR3 protein. The sample has a few hundred thousand distinct CDR3 sequences, under 8.5% seen once. Sequenced here: PBMCs, sampled before TCRalphabeta/CD19-depleted stem cell transplant. The receptor set was obtained from a boy between 2 and 10 years old with acute lymphoblastic leukemia, due to receive a stem cell transplant.

This rearrangement joins TRBV20-1 to TRBJ1-1, with TRBD1 identical over 8 bases. After removal of 3 bases from V and 1 base from J, the junction contained 13 bases not matched to a gene. Looked up from germline, CDR1 is DFQATT and CDR2 is SNEGSKA (reference sequence). This CDR3 has 17 amino acids. This chain's CDR3 is CSARGGPFGQGNTEAFF. CDR3 nucleotide sequence: TGCAGTGCTAGGGGGGGACCTTTCGGACAGGGGAACACTGAAGCTTTCTTT.

This clonotype was counted at least ten times. The chain is built from TRBV29-1 and TRBJ2-5; 7 bases are a match to TRBD2. Trimming took 4 bases from V and 4 from J; bases not matched to a gene: 9. The CDR3 is 14 residues long. Germline V gives CDR1 SQVTM, CDR2 ANQGSEA. The CDR3 here is CSVVGGGAVETQYF. The DNA of the CDR3 is TGCAGCGTTGTGGGGGGAGGGGCGGTAGAGACCCAGTACTTC.